This TCR beta chain was profiled in a study of blood T cells in healthy people across ages. V lost 3 bases, J lost 3 bases, and 16 bases lay in between. Germline CDR1 and CDR2: MGHDK and SYGVNS. CDR3 length equals 16 residues. The use of a sample-barcoded 5' primer and a J-beta primer mix characterized a second PCR of about 7 to 12 cycles. TCRdb processed the 5' RACE reads anew with MiXCR; each CDR3 protein has one entry. The sample includes roughly 800,000 distinct CDR3 sequences, roughly 60% of them seen just once. The chain employs TRBV25-1 and TRBJ2-3; D is undetermined. Source material: blood. This TCR was recovered from a man under 40 in good health. CDR3 region: CASSDPLGGHTDTQYF. The CDR3 DNA reads TGTGCCAGCAGTGATCCCCTGGGTGGTCATACAGATACGCAGTATTTT.